This TCR beta chain was found in a study of CD8 T cells in Susac syndrome. Germline assignment: CDR1 PRHDT and CDR2 FYEKMQ (reference sequence). The CDR3 has 19 amino acids. Trimming removed 1 base from V and 0 bases from J, with 19 bases in between. Reverse transcription of about 0.5 to 1 ug RNA was carried out with random hexamers. The immunoSEQ assay covered 54 Vbeta and 13 Jbeta segments for CDR3. TCRdb recomputed calls from the immunoSEQ multiplex PCR reads with MiXCR, one row per CDR3 protein. The table has under 200,000 distinct CDR3 sequences, roughly nine tenths seen once. The receptor was isolated from a human donor with Susac syndrome. This chain uses TRBV13 with TRBJ2-1, with a possible D match to TRBD2 (6 bases). The sample comprised CD4+ T cells from PBMCs. The CDR3 region is CASSLVGSRLVSSYNEQFF. The CDR3 coding sequence is TGTGCCAGCAGCTTAGTCGGCAGTAGACTAGTTAGCTCCTACAATGAGCAGTTCTTC.